The source of this TCR beta chain is a study of T cells in Graves' hyperthyroidism and ophthalmopathy (dated by TCRdb to between 2018 and 2020). Background for the entire study: Peripheral blood samples were taken at initial diagnosis, before any treatment was given. An independent validation cohort of about 20 hyperthyroidism patients and 17 patients who later progressed to ophthalmopathy tested prospective prediction of ophthalmopathy. Following sampling, methimazole starting at 30 mg daily was given to hyperthyroidism patients, and high-dose intravenous methylprednisolone was given to ophthalmopathy patients. In six Graves' hyperthyroidism patients, the study also compared T-cell repertoires from thyroid tissue with T-cell repertoires from blood. TCR V-J signatures able to tell the groups apart were searched for in a discovery cohort of 95 to 100 patients, of whom fewer than 45 had Graves' ophthalmopathy and around 57 had stable Graves' hyperthyroidism. According to the paper, TCR Vbeta CDR3 sequencing was carried out on over 130 peripheral blood samples, which came from 40 to 45 ophthalmopathy, about 75 hyperthyroidism and 17 progressor patients. The 95 to 100 discovery patients were randomly split 7:3 into training and test sets. What the authors observed across the whole study: A 13 V-J signature model separated ophthalmopathy from stable hyperthyroidism, with just over 85% sensitivity and about 81% specificity in cross-validation and 80%/75% in testing. Sample size was not statistically predetermined, and blinding of investigators to group allocation was not performed. In validation, the model predicted progression to ophthalmopathy with 60% to 71% sensitivity and approximately 72% specificity, a median of about 6 months before onset. Blood samples also contained most of the expanded thyroid clonotypes (frequency above 0.001), which suggests that blood repertoires may reflect thyroid immune responses.

In the germline V gene, CDR1 corresponds to MNHNS and CDR2 to SASEGT. Spanning cysteine to phenylalanine, the CDR3 consists of 15 amino acids. Only the CDR3 region is kept as DNA, spanning 45 bases read in frame from base 1. V loses 8 bases at its end and J loses 6 bases; junction bases beyond the gene matches: 14. Graves' hyperthyroidism was defined as stable when no progression to ophthalmopathy occurred over 18 months of follow-up. The hyperthyroidism patients were between 18 and 65 years old and newly diagnosed, with a disease duration of less than 2 months. The study excluded patients with uncontrolled infections, other autoimmune diseases, pregnancy or lactation. Diagnoses were established on the basis of clinical symptoms, serum thyroxine and TRAb, thyroid ultrasound, and orbital computed tomography. PBMCs were separated from under 12 ml of fresh peripheral blood using Ficoll-Paque density gradient centrifugation. Total RNA was extracted with Trizol reagent, and quality was checked on an Agilent 2100 Bioanalyzer.

The sample holds many counts of this clonotype. The antigen this receptor binds is unknown. No base-level quality is on record; no much larger clone is a single base apart. Amplification of TCR beta CDR3 regions was carried out from RNA transcripts. For the first round of RT-PCR on the TCR CDR3, the HTBI primer set was used together with the Qiagen OneStep RT-PCR kit. The libraries were constructed in a second round of multiplex PCR and then size-selected and purified. The libraries were sequenced on an Illumina HiSeq2000 using paired-end 100 bp reads. As for the original processing: SOAPnuke was used to process the raw data, throwing out any read that contained adapters or uncalled bases, had a mean Phred below 15, or lacked an exact constant-primer or identifier match. High-quality paired reads were merged using COPE v1.2.5, and each unique nucleotide sequence was defined as a clonotype. Clonotypes were aligned to IMGT TRBV, TRBD and TRBJ reference segments using MiTCR v1.1. Analysis was restricted to V-J combinations with a frequency above 0.0001, which covered about 99% of repertoires. A TCS score was defined as the ratio of F50 (clonal expansion) to E x V (chaos), with BLOSUM62-based TCRdist applied between CDR3 peptides within each V-J. Welch's t-statistics and random forest reduced fewer than 550 V-J features to about 12, which were used in a naive Bayes classifier (R e1071). Using fastp at Q25 and MiXCR, TCRdb reprocessed the public reads and kept productive beta chains. All rows with the same CDR3 protein become a single entry with the most common DNA and genes. The V and J calls shown here were made by TCRdb, not taken from the authors' results. Recorded for this sample are roughly 510,000 distinct CDR3 sequences; under 25% of them occurred a single time. The biggest ten clones account for about 26% of the sample.

The TCR was taken from a man between 18 and 29 years old with Graves' hyperthyroidism. Sequenced sample: blood. The receptor chain draws on TRBV6-1 and TRBJ2-7; 9 bases in the middle match TRBD1. The nucleotides read TGTGCCAGCCGGCCCTACAGGGGGCAAAATTTCGAGCAGTACTTC. This translates into CASRPYRGQNFEQYF.